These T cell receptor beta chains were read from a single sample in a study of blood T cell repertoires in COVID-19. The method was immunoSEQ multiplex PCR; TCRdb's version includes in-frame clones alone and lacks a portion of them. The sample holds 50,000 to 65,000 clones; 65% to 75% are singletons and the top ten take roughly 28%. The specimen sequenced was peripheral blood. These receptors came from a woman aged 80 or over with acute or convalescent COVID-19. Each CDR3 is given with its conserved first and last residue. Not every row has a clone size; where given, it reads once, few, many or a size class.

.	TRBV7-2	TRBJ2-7	CASSPMGTGGLSEQYF
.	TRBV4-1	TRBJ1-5	CASSQEGGQGRVNQPQHF
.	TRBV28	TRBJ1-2	CASSVQGEDYGYTF
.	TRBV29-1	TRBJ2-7	CSGRRLAFSYEQYF
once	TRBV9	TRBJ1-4	CASSPRGGRSTNEKLFF
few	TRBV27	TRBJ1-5	CASSPVSSNQPQHF
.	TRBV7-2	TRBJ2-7	CASSNVPGGGYEQYF
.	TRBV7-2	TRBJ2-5	CASSPLPGQGGFRETQYF
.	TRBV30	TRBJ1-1	CAWSVARTGDTEAFF
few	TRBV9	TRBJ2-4	CASSVVEGFDKNIQYF
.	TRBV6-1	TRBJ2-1	CASSELGDRGSNEQFF
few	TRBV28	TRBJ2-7	CASSPRQGVLYEQYF
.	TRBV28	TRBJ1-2	CASSPPLQGIIYGYTF
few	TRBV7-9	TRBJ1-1	CASSAGRHTEAFF
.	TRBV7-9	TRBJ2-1	CASSLAPSQGPYNEQFF
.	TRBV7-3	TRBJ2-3	CASSSPPTSGASTDTQYF
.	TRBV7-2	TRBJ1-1	CASSLLARGGTEAFF
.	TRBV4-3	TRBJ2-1	CASSQDSLAGARDLNEQFF
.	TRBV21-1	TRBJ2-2	CASSSGTSGSSTGELFF
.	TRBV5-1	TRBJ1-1	CASSLDARGNTEAFF
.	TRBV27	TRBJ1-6	CASSFGGIASPLHF
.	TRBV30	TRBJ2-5	CAWKLQVYQETQYF
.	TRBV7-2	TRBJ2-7	CASSERLAGAGEQYF
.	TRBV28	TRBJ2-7	CASSRGGDIRAYEQYF
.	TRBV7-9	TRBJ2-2	CASSLLTGGITNTGELFF
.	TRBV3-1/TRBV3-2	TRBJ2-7	CASSRPPGTPLGYEQYF
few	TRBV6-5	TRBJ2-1	CASNRGRPYNEQFF
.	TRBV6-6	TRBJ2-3	CASSTGDSSVTQYF
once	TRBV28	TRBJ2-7	CASSPHKGQGGFWAEQYF
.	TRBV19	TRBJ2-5	CASSISGPETQYF
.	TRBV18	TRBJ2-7	CASSLAQGGGSYEQYF
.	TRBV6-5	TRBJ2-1	CASSWRDGEQFF
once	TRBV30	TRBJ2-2	CARNGERTGELFF
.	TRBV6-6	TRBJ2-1	CASSTSDSGGWNEQFF
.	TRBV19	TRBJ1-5	CASSIARGSDQPQHF
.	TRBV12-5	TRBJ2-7	CASGWSGRTYEQYF
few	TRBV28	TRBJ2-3	CASRPWGRAGDTDTQYF
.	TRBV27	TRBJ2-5	CASSHVAGVEETQYF
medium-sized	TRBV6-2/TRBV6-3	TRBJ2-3	CASSPRFSGILDTQYF
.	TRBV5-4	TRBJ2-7	CASSVLPGQGLHEQYF
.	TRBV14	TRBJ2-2	CASSYRQLNTGELFF
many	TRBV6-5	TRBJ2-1	CASRSLAGAYNEQFF
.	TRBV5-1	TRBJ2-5	CASSLVRGLGQETQYF
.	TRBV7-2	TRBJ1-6	CASSSTGTGGRSPLHF
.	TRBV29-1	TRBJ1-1	CSGSDRGTEAFF
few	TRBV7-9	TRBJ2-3	CASSLGTAGWSADTQYF
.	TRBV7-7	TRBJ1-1	CASSYRGHTEAFF
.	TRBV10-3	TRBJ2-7	CAISAPSGRAESEQYF
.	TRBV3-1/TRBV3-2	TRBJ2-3	CASSPGLGETDTQYF
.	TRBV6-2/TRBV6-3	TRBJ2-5	CASSYQGGETQYF
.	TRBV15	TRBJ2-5	CATSRVGLRGYQETQYF
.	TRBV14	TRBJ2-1	CASSQASSQNGEQFF
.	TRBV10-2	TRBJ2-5	CASKGGQQETQYF
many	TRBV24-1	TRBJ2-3	CATGLAGYTQYF
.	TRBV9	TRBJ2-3	CASSPRGGGLAGGGADTQYF
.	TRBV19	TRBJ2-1	CASSTRQGPYNEQFF